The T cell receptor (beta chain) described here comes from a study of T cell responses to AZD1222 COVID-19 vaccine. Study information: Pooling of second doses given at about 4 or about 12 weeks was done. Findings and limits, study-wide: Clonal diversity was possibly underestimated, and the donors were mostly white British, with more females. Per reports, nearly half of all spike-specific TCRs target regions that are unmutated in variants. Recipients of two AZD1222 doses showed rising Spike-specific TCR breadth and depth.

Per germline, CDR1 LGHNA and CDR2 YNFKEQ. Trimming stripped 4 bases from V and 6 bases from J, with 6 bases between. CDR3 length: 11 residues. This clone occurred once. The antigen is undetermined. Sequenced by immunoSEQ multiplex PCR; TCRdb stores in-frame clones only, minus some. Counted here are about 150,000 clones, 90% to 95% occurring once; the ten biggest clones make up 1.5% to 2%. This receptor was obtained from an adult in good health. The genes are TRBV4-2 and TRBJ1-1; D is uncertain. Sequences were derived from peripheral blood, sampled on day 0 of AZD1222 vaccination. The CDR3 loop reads CASSLDSEAFF. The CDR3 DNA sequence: TGTGCCAGCAGCCTGGACTCTGAAGCTTTCTTT.